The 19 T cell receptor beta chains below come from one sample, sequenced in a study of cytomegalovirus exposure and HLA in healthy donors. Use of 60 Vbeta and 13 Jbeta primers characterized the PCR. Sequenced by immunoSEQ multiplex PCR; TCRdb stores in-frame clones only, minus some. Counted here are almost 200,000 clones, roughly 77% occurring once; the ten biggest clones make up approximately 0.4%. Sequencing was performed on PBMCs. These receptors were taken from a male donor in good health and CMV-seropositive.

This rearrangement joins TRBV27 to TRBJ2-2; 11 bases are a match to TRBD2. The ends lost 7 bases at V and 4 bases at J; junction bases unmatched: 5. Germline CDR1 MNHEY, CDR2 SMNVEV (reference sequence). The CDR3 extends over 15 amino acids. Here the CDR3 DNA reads TGTGCCAGCACCCTTAGCGGGAGGGGCACCGGGGAGCTGTTTTTT. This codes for CASTLSGRGTGELFF.

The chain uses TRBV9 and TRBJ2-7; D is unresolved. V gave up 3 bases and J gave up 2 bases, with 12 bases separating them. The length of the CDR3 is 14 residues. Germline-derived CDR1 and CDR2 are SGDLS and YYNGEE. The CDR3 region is CASSAAGSAYEQYF. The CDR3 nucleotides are TGTGCCAGCAGCGCAGCCGGGTCCGCCTACGAGCAGTACTTC.

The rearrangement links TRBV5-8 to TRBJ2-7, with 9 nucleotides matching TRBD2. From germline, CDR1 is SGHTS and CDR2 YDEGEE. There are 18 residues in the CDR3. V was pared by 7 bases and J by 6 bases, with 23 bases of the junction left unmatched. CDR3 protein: CASASFSGSKNLGREQYF. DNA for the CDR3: TGTGCCAGCGCGTCGTTTAGCGGGAGCAAAAATCTCGGGCGCGAGCAGTACTTC.

CDR3 bases: TGTGCCAGCAGCTTAGACAGGGATGGAGGCTACACCTTC. This encodes CASSLDRDGGYTF. The gene calls are TRBV7-9 and TRBJ1-2, with a tentative D call TRBD1 (6 bases). Per the germline V gene, CDR1 is SEHNR and CDR2 is FQNEAQ (reference sequence). The CDR3 has 13 residues. Trimming removed 1 base at V and 8 bases at J, with 11 bases between.

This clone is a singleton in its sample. The CDR3 DNA reads TGTGCCAGTAGGAGGCAGGGGGCCAATGAGCAGTTCTTC. Protein: CASRRQGANEQFF. This rearrangement joins TRBV19 to TRBJ2-1; 8 bases line up with TRBD1. V was pared by 6 bases and J by 6 bases, with 4 bases of the junction left unmatched. Germline V gene data show CDR1 as LNHDA and CDR2 as SQIVND (reference sequence). The CDR3 contains 13 residues.

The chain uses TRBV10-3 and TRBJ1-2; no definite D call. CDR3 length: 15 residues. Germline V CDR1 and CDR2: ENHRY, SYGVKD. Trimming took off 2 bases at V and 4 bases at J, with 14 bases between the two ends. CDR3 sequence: CAISENPDSGYGYTF. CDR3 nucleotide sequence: TGTGCCATCAGTGAGAACCCGGATTCGGGCTATGGCTACACCTTC.

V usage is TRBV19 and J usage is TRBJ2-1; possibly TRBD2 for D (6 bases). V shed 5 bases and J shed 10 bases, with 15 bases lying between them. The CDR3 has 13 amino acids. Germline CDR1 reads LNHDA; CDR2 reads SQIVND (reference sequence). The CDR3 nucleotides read TGTGCCAGTAGTTCGGTCCTTGGACTAGAGCAGTTCTTC. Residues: CASSSVLGLEQFF.

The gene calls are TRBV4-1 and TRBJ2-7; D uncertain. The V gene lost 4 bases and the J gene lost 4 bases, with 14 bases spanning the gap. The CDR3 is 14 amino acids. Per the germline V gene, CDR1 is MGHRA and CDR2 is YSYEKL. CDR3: CASSPRLAQYEQYF. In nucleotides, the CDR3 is TGCGCCAGCAGCCCCCGACTGGCACAATACGAGCAGTACTTC.

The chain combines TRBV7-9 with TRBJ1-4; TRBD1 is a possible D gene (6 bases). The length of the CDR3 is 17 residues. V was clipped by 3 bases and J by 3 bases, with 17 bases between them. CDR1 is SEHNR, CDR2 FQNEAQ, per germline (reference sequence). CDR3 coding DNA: TGTGCCAGCAGCTTCGGGGGGCGGGGGCAACCTAATGAAAAACTGTTTTTT. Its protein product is CASSFGGRGQPNEKLFF.

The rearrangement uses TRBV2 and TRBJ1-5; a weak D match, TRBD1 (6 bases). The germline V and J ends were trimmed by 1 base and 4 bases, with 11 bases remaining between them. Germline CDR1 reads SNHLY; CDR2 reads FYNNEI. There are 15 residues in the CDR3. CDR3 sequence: CASSEEGGPNQPQHF. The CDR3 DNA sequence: TGTGCCAGCAGTGAAGAAGGGGGACCTAATCAGCCCCAGCATTTT.

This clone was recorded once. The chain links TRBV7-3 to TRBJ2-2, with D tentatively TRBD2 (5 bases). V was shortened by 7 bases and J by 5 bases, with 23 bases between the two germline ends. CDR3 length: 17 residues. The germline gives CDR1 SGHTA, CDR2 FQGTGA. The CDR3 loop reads CASTPLITPSGTGELFF. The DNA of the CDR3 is TGTGCCAGCACTCCTTTAATTACCCCTTCGGGAACCGGGGAGCTGTTTTTT. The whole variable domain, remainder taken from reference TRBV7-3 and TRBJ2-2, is GAGVSQTPSNKVTEKGKYVELRCDPISGHTALYWYRQSLGQGPEFLIYFQGTGAADDSGLPNDRFFAVRPEGSVSTLKIQRTERGDSAVYLCASTPLITPSGTGELFFGEGSRLTVL.

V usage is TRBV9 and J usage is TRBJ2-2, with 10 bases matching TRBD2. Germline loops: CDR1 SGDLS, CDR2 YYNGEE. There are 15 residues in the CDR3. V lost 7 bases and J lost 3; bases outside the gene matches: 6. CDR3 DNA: TGTGCCAGCTGCGAGCGGGAGGGCCACACCGGGGAGCTGTTTTTT. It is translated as CASCEREGHTGELFF.

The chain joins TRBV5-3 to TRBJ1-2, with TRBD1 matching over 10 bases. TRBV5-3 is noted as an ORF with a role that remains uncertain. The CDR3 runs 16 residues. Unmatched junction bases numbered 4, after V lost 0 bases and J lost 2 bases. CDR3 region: CARSLGRTGGNYGYTF. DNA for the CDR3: TGTGCCAGAAGCTTGGGAAGGACAGGGGGGAACTATGGCTACACCTTC.

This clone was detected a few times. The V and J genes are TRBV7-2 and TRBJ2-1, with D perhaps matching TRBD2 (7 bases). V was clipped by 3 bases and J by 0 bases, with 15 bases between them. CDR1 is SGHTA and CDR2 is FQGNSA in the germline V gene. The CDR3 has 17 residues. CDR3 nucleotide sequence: TGTGCCAGCAGCTTCTTTGGGGGCGGGAGCTCCTACAATGAGCAGTTCTTC. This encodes CASSFFGGGSSYNEQFF.

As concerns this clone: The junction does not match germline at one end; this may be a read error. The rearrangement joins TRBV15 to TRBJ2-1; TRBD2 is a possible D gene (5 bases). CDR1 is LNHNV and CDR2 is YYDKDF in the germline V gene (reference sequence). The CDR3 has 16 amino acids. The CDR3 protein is CASSPPVWRGYNEQFF. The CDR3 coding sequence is TGTGCCAGCAGCCCCCCCGTATGGAGAGGGTACAATGAGCAGTTCTTC. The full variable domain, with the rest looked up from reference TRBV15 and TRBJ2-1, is DAMVIQNPRYQVTQFGKPVTLSCSQTLNHNVMYWYQQKSSQAPKLLFHYYDKDFNNEADTPDNFQSRRPNTSFCFLDIRSPGLGDTAMYLCASSPPVWRGYNEQFFGPGTRLTVL.

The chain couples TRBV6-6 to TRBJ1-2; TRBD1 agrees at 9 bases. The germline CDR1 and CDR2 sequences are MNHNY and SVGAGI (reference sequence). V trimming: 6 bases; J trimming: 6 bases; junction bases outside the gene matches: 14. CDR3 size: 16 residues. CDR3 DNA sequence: TGTGCCAGCAGCAAGACATCCTGGGACAGGGAGCATGGCTACACCTTC. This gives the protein CASSKTSWDREHGYTF.

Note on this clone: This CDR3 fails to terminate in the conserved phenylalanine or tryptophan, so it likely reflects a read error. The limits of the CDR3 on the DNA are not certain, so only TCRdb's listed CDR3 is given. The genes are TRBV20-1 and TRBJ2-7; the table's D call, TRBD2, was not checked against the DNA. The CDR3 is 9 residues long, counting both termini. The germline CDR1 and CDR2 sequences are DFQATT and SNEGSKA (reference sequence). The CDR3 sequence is CSVGEPLRI.

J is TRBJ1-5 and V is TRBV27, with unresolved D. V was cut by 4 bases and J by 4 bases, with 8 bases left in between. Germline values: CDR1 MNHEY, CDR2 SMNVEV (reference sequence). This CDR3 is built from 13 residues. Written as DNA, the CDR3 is TGTGCCAGCAGTTATACAGAGAATCAGCCCCAGCATTTT. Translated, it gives CASSYTENQPQHF.

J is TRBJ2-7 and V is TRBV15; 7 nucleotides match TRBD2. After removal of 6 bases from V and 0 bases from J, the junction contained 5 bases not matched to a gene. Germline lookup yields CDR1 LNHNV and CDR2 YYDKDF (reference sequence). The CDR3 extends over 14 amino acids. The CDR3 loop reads CATRGGIFSYEQYF. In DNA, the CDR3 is TGTGCCACCAGGGGAGGGATCTTCTCCTACGAGCAGTACTTC.